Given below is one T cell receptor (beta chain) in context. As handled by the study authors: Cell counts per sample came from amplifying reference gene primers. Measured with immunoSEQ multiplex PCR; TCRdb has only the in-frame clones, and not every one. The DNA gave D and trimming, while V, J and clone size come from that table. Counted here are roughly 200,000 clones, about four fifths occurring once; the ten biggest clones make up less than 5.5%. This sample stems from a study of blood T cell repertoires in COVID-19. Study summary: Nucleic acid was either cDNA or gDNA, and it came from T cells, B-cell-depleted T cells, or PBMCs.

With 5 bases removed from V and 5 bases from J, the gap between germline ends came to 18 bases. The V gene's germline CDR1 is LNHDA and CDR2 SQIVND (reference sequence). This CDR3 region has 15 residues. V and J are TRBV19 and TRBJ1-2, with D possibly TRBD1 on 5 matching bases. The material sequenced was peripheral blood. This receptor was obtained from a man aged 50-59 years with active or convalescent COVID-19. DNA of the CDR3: TGTGCCAGTAGTCCTGAGACAGAGCCTTCGTATGGCTACACCTTC. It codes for CASSPETEPSYGYTF.